This T cell receptor beta chain came from a study of T cell clonotyping in hematopoietic cell transplantation. Broader study findings: Graft donor and pretransplant recipient Inverse Simpson Index values predicted broader posttransplant TCR diversity. Recipient TCR diversity dropped after transplant; expanded clonotypes rose from day 30 to 180. CD4 and CD8 repertoire contributions could not be separated without sorting.

Germline V gives CDR1 MNHEY, CDR2 SMNVEV (reference sequence). The CDR3 extends over 17 amino acids. J lost 0 bases, V lost 5 bases, and 9 bases had no gene match. A note on this clone: Its antigen is currently unknown.

Blood collection times were about day -28 and days 30, 100, 180 posttransplant. Clones were sequenced by immunoSEQ multiplex PCR, and TCRdb holds only the in-frame ones, with some missing. This table has 9,000 to 9,500 clones, about nine tenths appearing once. This sequence was found in a human patient who had an allogeneic stem cell transplant, so the T cells may come from the graft donor. The donor label of this sample is uncertain. Some clones in this sample may be carry-over from other donors' samples. The chain joins TRBV27 to TRBJ2-3, with 9 positions matching TRBD1. The sample in question was PBMCs, obtained 180 days after allogeneic stem cell transplant. CDR3 residues: CASSPRRTGASTDTQYF. The CDR3 bases are TGTGCCAGCAGTCCTCGACGGACAGGGGCTAGCACAGATACGCAGTATTTT.